The sequence of this T cell receptor beta chain was determined in a study of cytomegalovirus exposure and HLA in healthy donors. Trimming removed 2 bases from V and 2 bases from J, with 9 bases in between. Looked up from germline, CDR1 is MNHEY and CDR2 is SVGAGI. The CDR3 covers 14 residues. In the case of this clone: What it recognizes is unknown.

The donors were part of the validation cohort of roughly 110 subjects. That cohort was separate from the first cohort, which comprised roughly 670 subjects. TCRdb's copy holds only in-frame clones and misses some; the assay was immunoSEQ multiplex PCR. The data contain some 140,000 clones, 70% to 90% of them singletons. Study findings and constraints: Cytomegalovirus-associated TCR beta chains were listed, numbering approximately 150.

Specimen: PBMCs. The chain joins TRBV6-5 to TRBJ1-1; D uncertain. The TCR sequence derives from a man aged 18 to 29 in good health and CMV-seronegative. CDR3 residues: CASSYVAQNTEAFF. The DNA for the CDR3 is TGTGCCAGCAGTTACGTTGCGCAAAACACTGAAGCTTTCTTT.